Below, 5 T cell receptor beta chains from the same sample are listed, as sequenced in a study of OX40 agonist ivuxolimab in advanced cancers. The assay was immunoSEQ multiplex PCR, and TCRdb's table has in-frame clones only and misses some. Among some 69,000 clones listed, 90% to 95% were seen once. Sample: CD4+ or CD8+ T cells sorted from blood, taken in a trial of the OX40 agonist ivuxolimab. The receptor set was obtained from an adult with an advanced solid tumor such as melanoma, head and neck, liver or kidney cancer.

This chain joins TRBV12-5 and TRBJ1-1; 7 nucleotides align to TRBD1. Unmatched junction bases numbered 7, after V lost 5 bases and J lost 1 base. The CDR3 runs 15 residues. Germline assignment: CDR1 LGHNT and CDR2 FRNRAP. The CDR3 here is CASGPRTGSNTEAFF. The CDR3 DNA reads TGTGCTAGTGGTCCGCGGACAGGCTCGAACACTGAAGCTTTCTTT.

The chain combines TRBV19 with TRBJ2-1; D might be TRBD1 (5 bases). In germline, CDR1 is LNHDA, CDR2 SQIVND (reference sequence). The CDR3 has 17 residues. The V end was cut by 0 bases, the J end by 7 bases, with 19 bases between. CDR3 sequence: CASSIDHGASYQNEQFF. Here the CDR3 DNA reads TGTGCCAGTAGTATAGATCATGGGGCTTCGTACCAAAATGAGCAGTTCTTC. Full variable domain (missing parts from reference TRBV19 and TRBJ2-1): DGGITQSPKYLFRKEGQNVTLSCEQNLNHDAMYWYRQDPGQGLRLIYYSQIVNDFQKGDIAEGYSVSREKKESFPLTVTSAQKNPTAFYLCASSIDHGASYQNEQFFGPGTRLTVL.

In its sample, this clone was seen once. The chain joins TRBV6-1 to TRBJ1-1; TRBD1 matches 11 bases. Trimming at V came to 5 bases and at J to 7 bases, leaving 3 bases not matched to a gene. This CDR3 contains 13 residues. Germline assignment: CDR1 MNHNS and CDR2 SASEGT. In DNA, the CDR3 is TGTGCCAGCAGTAGGACAGGGGGCGGTGAAGCTTTCTTT. Translating gives CASSRTGGGEAFF.

J is TRBJ1-3 and V is TRBV19, with D unclear. The CDR3 consists of 15 residues. CDR1 and CDR2 (germline): LNHDA, SQIVND (reference sequence). V lost 3 bases and J lost 0, with 9 bases in between. DNA of the CDR3: TGTGCCAGTAGTATTTTGACCGTCTCTGGAAACACCATATATTTT. Translation: CASSILTVSGNTIYF.

This clone showed up just once. This chain joins TRBV6-1 and TRBJ2-1, with 9 bases that match TRBD1. V lost 7 bases and J lost 2; bases outside the gene matches: 6. Germline loops: CDR1 MNHNS, CDR2 SASEGT. This CDR3 has 15 residues. As DNA, the CDR3 is TGTGCCAGCAAAGGGGGACAGGGCCCCTACAATGAGCAGTTCTTC. Its translation is CASKGGQGPYNEQFF.